This entry concerns a single TCR beta chain. It has no known antigen specificity. No much larger clone is present one base from it, and per-base qualities are unavailable. V and J are trimmed by 3 bases and 4 bases, and the gene matches miss 9 bases of the junction. Taken from the germline V gene, the CDR1 and CDR2 loops are LGHNT and FRNRAP. Reading from cysteine to phenylalanine, the CDR3 counts 16 amino acids. Only the CDR3 part of the read is kept: 48 bases, read in frame from the first base. The sample comes from a study of T cell responses to AZD1222 COVID-19 vaccine (dated by TCRdb to the early 2020s). At the level of the whole study: Because spike-specific TCR depth and breadth did not differ between the two schedules, AZD1222 recipients who got a second dose at roughly 4 weeks were pooled with those who got a second dose at roughly 12 weeks. TCR sequencing covered roughly 230 trial participants: 207 given two doses of AZD1222 and approximately 26 given two doses of MenACWY control vaccine. Trial participants were enrolled by age into subgroups of 18-55, 56-69 and 70-plus years, and roughly 150, 30 and 60 TCR-sequenced participants, respectively, were included in these subgroups.

The investigation overall reported the following: Reportedly, close to half of the unique spike-specific TCRs recognized epitopes lying outside the regions that are mutated in the B.1.351 and B.1.1.7 variants. Because no day 14 peak-response samples were available, repertoires were characterized only after the peak T cell response. After two AZD1222 doses, both the breadth and the depth of spike-specific TCRs were significantly higher than at day 0 and than in MenACWY recipients. Conclusions about previously exposed vaccinees are limited, since just five or six AZD1222 recipients were seropositive for SARS-CoV-2 at baseline. In the small 56-69-year group, the increase in depth fell short of significance, most likely because of low power. Participants were mostly white British and included more females than males, and it was suggested by the authors that clonal diversity may have been underestimated. CD4 TCRs associated with the vaccine covered the entire spike protein, and the dominant responses were in regions 160-218 and 743-854.

Explained via the paper, the time point label denotes: baseline before first vaccination. Vaccinee samples came from UK trials COV001 and COV002, including a single-blind randomized controlled phase 2/3 trial of AZD1222 (ChAdOx1 nCoV-19) in healthy adults. Trial participant PBMC samples were collected at day 0 and day 28 after the second dose for TCRbeta chain sequencing. The CDR3 regions of human TCRbeta chains were analyzed by immunosequencing. From the authors' description of their analysis: Repertoire TCRs were matched against a reference library of SARS-CoV-2-specific TCRs generated with the MIRA antigen-specificity platform. Breadth was defined as the fraction of unique TCRs that were SARS-CoV-2-associated, and depth was defined as the fraction of total T cells that were SARS-CoV-2-associated. Using the MIRA data, each spike-specific TCR was mapped to the spike region that the TCR reacts to and placed in a CD4 or CD8 class. Log10-transformed breadth and depth values were compared by one-way ANOVA with Sidak's multiple comparisons tests. What TCRdb holds here is the immuneACCESS table cut down to in-frame rearrangements. Part of the clones is not present; checked against another copy, under half of the missing clones reflect an unresolved V gene, and the others are unexplained. V and J calls plus clone size are reproduced from that table; the DNA served to infer D and trimming. Here the sample has under 150,000 clones; roughly 88% occur a single time. The top ten clonotypes cover 1.5% to 2% of the sample.

The sequencing here drew on peripheral blood, taken on day 0 of AZD1222 vaccination. The receptor comes from an adult in good health. The chain is encoded by TRBV12-5 joined to TRBJ2-3, with 8 bases matching TRBD2. The base sequence is TGTGCTAGTGGTTTTTTGGCGGGGGGAGGCGCAGATACGCAGTATTTT. This sequence encodes CASGFLAGGGADTQYF.